This TCR beta chain was profiled in a study of blood T cell repertoires in COVID-19. Germline V lookup: CDR1 PRHDT, CDR2 FYEKMQ (reference sequence). CDR3 size: 16 residues. J was trimmed by 2 bases and V by 5 bases; bases with no gene match: 8. Measured with immunoSEQ multiplex PCR; TCRdb has only the in-frame clones, and not every one. The sample shows fewer than 150,000 clones, 77% of them seen only once. The receptor comes from a man older than 75 with acute or convalescent COVID-19. This chain joins TRBV13 and TRBJ2-4; 8 bases are a match to TRBD1. The specimen was peripheral blood. CDR3 bases: TGTGCCAGCAGCCTGACAGGGGCAGGGACCAAAAACATTCAGTACTTC. Residues: CASSLTGAGTKNIQYF.